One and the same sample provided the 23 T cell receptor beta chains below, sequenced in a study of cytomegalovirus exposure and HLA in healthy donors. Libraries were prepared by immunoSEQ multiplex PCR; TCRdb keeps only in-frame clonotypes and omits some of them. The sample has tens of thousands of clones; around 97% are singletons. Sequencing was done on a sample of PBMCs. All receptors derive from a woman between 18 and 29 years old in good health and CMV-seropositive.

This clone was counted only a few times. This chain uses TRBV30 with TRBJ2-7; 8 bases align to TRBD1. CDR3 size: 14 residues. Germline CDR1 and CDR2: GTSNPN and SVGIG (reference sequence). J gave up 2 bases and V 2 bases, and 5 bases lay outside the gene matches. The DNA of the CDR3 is TGTGCCTGGAGTAGGGCCAGGGGGCCCTACGAGCAGTACTTC. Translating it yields CAWSRARGPYEQYF.

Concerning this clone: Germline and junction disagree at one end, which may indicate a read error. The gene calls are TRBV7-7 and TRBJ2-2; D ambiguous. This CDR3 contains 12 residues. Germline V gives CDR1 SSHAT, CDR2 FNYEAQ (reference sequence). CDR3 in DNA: TGTGCTAGCAGTAGTGGTACCGGGGAGCTGTTTTTT. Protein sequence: CASSSGTGELFF.

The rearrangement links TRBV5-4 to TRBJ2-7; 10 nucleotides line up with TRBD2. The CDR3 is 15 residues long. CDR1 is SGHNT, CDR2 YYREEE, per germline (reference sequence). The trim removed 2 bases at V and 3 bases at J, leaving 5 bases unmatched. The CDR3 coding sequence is TGTGCCAGCAGCTTTGGGCTAGCGGGAGACTACGAGCAGTACTTC. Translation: CASSFGLAGDYEQYF.

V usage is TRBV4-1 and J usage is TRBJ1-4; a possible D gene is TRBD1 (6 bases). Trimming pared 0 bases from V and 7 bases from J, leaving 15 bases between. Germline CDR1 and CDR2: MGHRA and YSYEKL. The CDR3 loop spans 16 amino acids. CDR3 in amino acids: CASSQDPRGRSEKLFF. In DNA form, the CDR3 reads TGCGCCAGCAGCCAAGATCCCAGGGGCCGGAGTGAAAAACTGTTTTTT.

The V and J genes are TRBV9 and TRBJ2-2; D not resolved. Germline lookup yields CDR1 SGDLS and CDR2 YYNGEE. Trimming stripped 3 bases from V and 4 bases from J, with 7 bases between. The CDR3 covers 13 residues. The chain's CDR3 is CASSADTTGELFF. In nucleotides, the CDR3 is TGTGCCAGCAGCGCAGACACCACCGGGGAGCTGTTTTTT.

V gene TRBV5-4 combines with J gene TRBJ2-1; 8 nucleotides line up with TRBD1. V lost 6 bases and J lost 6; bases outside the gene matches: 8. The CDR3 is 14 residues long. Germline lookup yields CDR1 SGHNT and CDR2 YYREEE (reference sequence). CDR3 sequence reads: CASTQDRVPNEQFF. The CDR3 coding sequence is TGTGCCAGCACCCAGGACAGGGTGCCCAATGAGCAGTTCTTC.

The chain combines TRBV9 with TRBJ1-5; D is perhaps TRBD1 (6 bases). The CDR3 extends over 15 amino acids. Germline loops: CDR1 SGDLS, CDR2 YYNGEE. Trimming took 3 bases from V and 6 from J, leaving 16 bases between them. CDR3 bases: TGTGCCAGCAGCGATAGGACGGGACATACTCAGCCCCAGCATTTT. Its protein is CASSDRTGHTQPQHF.

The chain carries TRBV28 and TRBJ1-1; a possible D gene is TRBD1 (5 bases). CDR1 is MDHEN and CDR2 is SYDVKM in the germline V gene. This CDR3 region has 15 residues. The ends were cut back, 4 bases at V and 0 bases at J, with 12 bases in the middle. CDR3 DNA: TGTGCCAGCAGTTCACCGACAGATCTGAACACTGAAGCTTTCTTT. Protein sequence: CASSSPTDLNTEAFF.

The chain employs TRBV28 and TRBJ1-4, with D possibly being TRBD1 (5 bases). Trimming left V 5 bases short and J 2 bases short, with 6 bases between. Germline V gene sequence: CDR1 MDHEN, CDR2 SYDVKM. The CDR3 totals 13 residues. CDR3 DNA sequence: TGTGCCAGCAGTCGGGGGACTAATGAAAAACTGTTTTTT. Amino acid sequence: CASSRGTNEKLFF.

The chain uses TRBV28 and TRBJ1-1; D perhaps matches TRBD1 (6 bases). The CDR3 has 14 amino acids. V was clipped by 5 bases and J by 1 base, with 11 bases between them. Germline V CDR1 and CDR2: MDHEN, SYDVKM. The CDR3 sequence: CASSPRQENTEAFF. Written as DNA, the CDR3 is TGTGCCAGCAGTCCCCGACAGGAGAACACTGAAGCTTTCTTT.

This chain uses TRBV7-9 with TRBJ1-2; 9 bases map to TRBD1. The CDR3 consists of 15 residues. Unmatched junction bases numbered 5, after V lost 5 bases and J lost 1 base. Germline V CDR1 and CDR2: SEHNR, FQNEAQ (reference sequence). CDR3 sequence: CASSPRQGVNYGYTF. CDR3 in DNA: TGTGCCAGCAGCCCCCGACAGGGGGTTAACTATGGCTACACCTTC.

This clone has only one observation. The CDR3 sequence: CASRGAGAGNTIYF. The CDR3 DNA follows: TGTGCCAGCAGGGGAGCGGGGGCAGGAAACACCATATATTTT. The chain is built from TRBV28 and TRBJ1-3, with D possibly being TRBD1 (6 bases). In germline, CDR1 is MDHEN, CDR2 SYDVKM. This CDR3 contains 14 residues. V was clipped by 6 bases and J by 4 bases, with 13 bases between them.

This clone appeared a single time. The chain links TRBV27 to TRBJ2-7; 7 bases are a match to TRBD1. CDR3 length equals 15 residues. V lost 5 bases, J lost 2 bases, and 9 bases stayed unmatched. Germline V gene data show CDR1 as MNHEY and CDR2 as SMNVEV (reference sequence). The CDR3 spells CASSPTGTVAYEQYF. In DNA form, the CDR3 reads TGTGCCAGCAGTCCGACCGGGACAGTGGCCTACGAGCAGTACTTC.

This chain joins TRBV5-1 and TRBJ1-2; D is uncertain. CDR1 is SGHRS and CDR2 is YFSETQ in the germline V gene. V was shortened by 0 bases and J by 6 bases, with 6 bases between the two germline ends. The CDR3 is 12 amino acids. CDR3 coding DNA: TGCGCCAGCAGCTTGGGCCGGGATGGCTACACCTTC. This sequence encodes CASSLGRDGYTF.

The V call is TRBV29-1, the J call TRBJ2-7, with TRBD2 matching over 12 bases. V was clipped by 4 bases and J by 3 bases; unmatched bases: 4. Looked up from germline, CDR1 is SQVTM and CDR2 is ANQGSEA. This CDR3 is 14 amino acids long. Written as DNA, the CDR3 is TGCAGCGTTGGGCCTAGCGGGAGGGTCTACGAGCAGTACTTC. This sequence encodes CSVGPSGRVYEQYF.

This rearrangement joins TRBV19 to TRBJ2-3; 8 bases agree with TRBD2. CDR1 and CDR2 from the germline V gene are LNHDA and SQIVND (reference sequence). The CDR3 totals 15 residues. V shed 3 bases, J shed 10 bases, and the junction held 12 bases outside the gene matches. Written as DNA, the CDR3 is TGTGCCAGTAGTATCCGGGTTAGCGGGAACGATGCGCAGTATTTT. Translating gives CASSIRVSGNDAQYF.

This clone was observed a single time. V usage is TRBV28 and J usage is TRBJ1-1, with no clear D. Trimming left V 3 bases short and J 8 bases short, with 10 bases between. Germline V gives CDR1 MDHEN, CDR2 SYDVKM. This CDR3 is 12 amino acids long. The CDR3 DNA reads TGTGCCAGCAGTTTGGTGAGAATCGAAGCTTTCTTT. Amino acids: CASSLVRIEAFF.

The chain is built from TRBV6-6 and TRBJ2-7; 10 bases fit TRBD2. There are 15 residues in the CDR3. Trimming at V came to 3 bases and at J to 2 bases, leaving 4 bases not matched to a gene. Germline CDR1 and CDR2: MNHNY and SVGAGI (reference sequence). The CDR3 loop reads CASSYIAGGPYEQYF. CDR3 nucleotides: TGTGCCAGCAGTTATATAGCGGGAGGTCCCTACGAGCAGTACTTC.

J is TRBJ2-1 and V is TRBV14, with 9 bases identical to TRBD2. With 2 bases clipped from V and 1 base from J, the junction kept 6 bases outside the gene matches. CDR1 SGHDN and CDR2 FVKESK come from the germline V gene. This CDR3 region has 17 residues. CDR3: CASSQPLAGLSYNEQFF. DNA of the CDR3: TGTGCCAGCAGCCAACCGCTAGCGGGATTATCCTACAATGAGCAGTTCTTC. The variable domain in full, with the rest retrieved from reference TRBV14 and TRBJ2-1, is EAGVTQFPSHSVIEKGQTVTLRCDPISGHDNLYWYRRVMGKEIKFLLHFVKESKQDESGMPNNRFLAERTGGTYSTLKVQPAELEDSGVYFCASSQPLAGLSYNEQFFGPGTRLTVL.

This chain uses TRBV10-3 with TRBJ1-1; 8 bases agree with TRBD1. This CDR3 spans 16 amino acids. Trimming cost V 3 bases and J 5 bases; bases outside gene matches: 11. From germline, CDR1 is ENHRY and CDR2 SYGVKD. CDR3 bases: TGTGCCATCAGTGAATCGCATGGACAGGGAGGGACTGAAGCTTTCTTT. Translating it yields CAISESHGQGGTEAFF.

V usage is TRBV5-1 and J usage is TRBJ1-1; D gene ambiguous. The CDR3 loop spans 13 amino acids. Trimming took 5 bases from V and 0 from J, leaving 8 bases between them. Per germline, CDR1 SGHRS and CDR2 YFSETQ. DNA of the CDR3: TGCGCCAGCAGGGGCAGTATGAACACTGAAGCTTTCTTT. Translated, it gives CASRGSMNTEAFF. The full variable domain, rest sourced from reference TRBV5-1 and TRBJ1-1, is KAGVTQTPRYLIKTRGQQVTLSCSPISGHRSVSWYQQTPGQGLQFLFEYFSETQRNKGNFPGRFSGRQFSNSRSEMNVSTLELGDSALYLCASRGSMNTEAFFGQGTRLTVV.

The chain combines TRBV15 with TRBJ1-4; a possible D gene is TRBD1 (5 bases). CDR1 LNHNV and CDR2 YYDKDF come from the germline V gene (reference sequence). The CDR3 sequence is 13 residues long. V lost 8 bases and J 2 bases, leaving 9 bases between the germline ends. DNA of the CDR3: TGTGCCACCGGCCGGGGGACTAATGAAAAACTGTTTTTT. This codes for CATGRGTNEKLFF.

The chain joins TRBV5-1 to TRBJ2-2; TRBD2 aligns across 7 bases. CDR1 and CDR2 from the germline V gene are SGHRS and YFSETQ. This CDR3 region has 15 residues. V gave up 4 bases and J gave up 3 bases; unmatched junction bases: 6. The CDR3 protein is CASSPRTRDTGELFF. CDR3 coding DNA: TGCGCCAGCAGCCCTAGGACTAGGGACACCGGGGAGCTGTTTTTT.